This T cell receptor (beta chain) was documented in a study of T cell changes during pregnancy in multiple sclerosis. Germline V gene sequence: CDR1 MGHRA, CDR2 YSYEKL. This CDR3 is built from 14 residues. The V end lost 0 bases, the J end lost 6 bases, and 8 bases lay between the germline ends. Only in-frame clones appear in the TCRdb table, and some are missing; sequencing was by immunoSEQ multiplex PCR. The sample carries roughly 64,000 clones, around 97% recorded once. This sequence originates from a female donor with multiple sclerosis, enrolled in a pregnancy study. The input for sequencing was CD8+ T cells from peripheral blood mononuclear cells, taken after pregnancy. V is TRBV4-1 and J is TRBJ2-2, with a tentative D call TRBD2 (5 bases). CDR3: CASSQDRGSGELFF. CDR3 sequence (DNA): TGCGCCAGCAGCCAAGATCGAGGGTCCGGGGAGCTGTTTTTT.